These T cell receptor beta chains were read from a single sample in a study of T cell responses to AZD1222 COVID-19 vaccine. The repertoire was sequenced with immunoSEQ multiplex PCR; TCRdb's copy has only in-frame clones and lacks some. Among 99,000 or so clones listed, over 75% were seen once. Sequences were derived from peripheral blood, sampled on day 0 of AZD1222 vaccination. Receptor source: an adult in good health. Both conserved end residues are part of each CDR3. Fields, in order: J gene, V gene, D gene, clone size, CDR3 DNA, CDR3 protein. The D gene is left open where the match is weak. Clone size is stated in some rows and not others, as once, few, many or a class when expanded.

J gene: TRBJ1-1
V gene: TRBV5-1
D gene: NA
clone size: many
CDR3 DNA: TGCGCCAGCAGCTCCCCGGGAGGGGCGTTGGGGAACACTGAAGCTTTCTTT
CDR3 protein: CASSSPGGALGNTEAFF

J gene: TRBJ1-2
V gene: TRBV10-3
D gene: NA
clone size: NA
CDR3 DNA: TGTGCCATCCGGGACGGCAACTATGGCTACACCTTC
CDR3 protein: CAIRDGNYGYTF

J gene: TRBJ2-6
V gene: TRBV11-2
D gene: TRBD1
clone size: NA
CDR3 DNA: TGTGCCAGCAGCTTAGGGACAGGGAAAGCCAACGTCCTGACTTTC
CDR3 protein: CASSLGTGKANVLTF

J gene: TRBJ2-1
V gene: TRBV20-1
D gene: NA
clone size: NA
CDR3 DNA: TGCAGTGCGTCCGAGCAGTTCTTC
CDR3 protein: CSASEQFF

J gene: TRBJ1-1
V gene: TRBV6-2/TRBV6-3
D gene: TRBD1
clone size: NA
CDR3 DNA: TGTGCCAGCAGTTACCTGACAGGGACTGGATTCATGAACACTGAAGCTTTCTTT
CDR3 protein: CASSYLTGTGFMNTEAFF

J gene: TRBJ2-7
V gene: TRBV20-1
D gene: NA
clone size: NA
CDR3 DNA: TGCAGTGCGGGGGATTGGGACGAGCAGTACTTC
CDR3 protein: CSAGDWDEQYF

J gene: TRBJ2-1
V gene: TRBV6-2/TRBV6-3
D gene: NA
clone size: NA
CDR3 DNA: TGTGCCAGCAGTTATGAACTTCCCCCGTCAGGGGAGCAGTTCTTC
CDR3 protein: CASSYELPPSGEQFF

J gene: TRBJ2-7
V gene: TRBV7-9
D gene: NA
clone size: few
CDR3 DNA: TGTGCCAGCAGCCCCGCCGGGGTCCACGAGCAGTACTTC
CDR3 protein: CASSPAGVHEQYF

J gene: TRBJ1-1
V gene: TRBV19
D gene: NA
clone size: few
CDR3 DNA: TGTGCCAGTAGTATACGACTAGGGAACACTGAAGCTTTCTTT
CDR3 protein: CASSIRLGNTEAFF

J gene: TRBJ2-3
V gene: TRBV6-5
D gene: NA
clone size: NA
CDR3 DNA: TGTGCCAGCAACAAAGGTGTACACAGCACAGATACGCAGTATTTT
CDR3 protein: CASNKGVHSTDTQYF

J gene: TRBJ2-1
V gene: TRBV12-3/TRBV12-4
D gene: NA
clone size: NA
CDR3 DNA: TGTGCCAGCAGTTTCTATATCAATGAGCAGTTCTTC
CDR3 protein: CASSFYINEQFF

J gene: TRBJ2-4
V gene: TRBV27
D gene: NA
clone size: NA
CDR3 DNA: TGTGCCAGCAGTTTAGGGGGGAGCCAGGTTCAGTACTTC
CDR3 protein: CASSLGGSQVQYF

J gene: TRBJ1-6
V gene: TRBV11-2
D gene: NA
clone size: NA
CDR3 DNA: TGTGCCAGCAGCTTAACGGCCCATAATTCACCCCTCCACTTT
CDR3 protein: CASSLTAHNSPLHF

J gene: TRBJ1-2
V gene: TRBV6-1
D gene: NA
clone size: few
CDR3 DNA: TGTGCCAGCAGTGAAGTCGGTCTCTATGGCTACACCTTC
CDR3 protein: CASSEVGLYGYTF

J gene: TRBJ1-4
V gene: TRBV10-3
D gene: NA
clone size: NA
CDR3 DNA: TGTGCCATCAGGGACAGCTCTAATGAAAAACTGTTTTTT
CDR3 protein: CAIRDSSNEKLFF

J gene: TRBJ2-3
V gene: TRBV18
D gene: NA
clone size: once
CDR3 DNA: TGTGCCAGCTCACCGGCCAGCCGCACAGATACGCAGTATTTT
CDR3 protein: CASSPASRTDTQYF

J gene: TRBJ2-1
V gene: TRBV19
D gene: TRBD1
clone size: NA
CDR3 DNA: TGTGCCAGTAGTGGGACAGGGAACGGGAGGTCGTTCTTC
CDR3 protein: CASSGTGNGRSFF

J gene: TRBJ2-2
V gene: TRBV18
D gene: NA
clone size: once
CDR3 DNA: TGTGCCAGCTCAACTAGTACCGGGGAGCTGTTTTTT
CDR3 protein: CASSTSTGELFF

J gene: TRBJ1-2
V gene: TRBV18
D gene: TRBD1
clone size: few
CDR3 DNA: TGTGCCAGCTCACCGGGACAGAACTATGGCTACACCTTC
CDR3 protein: CASSPGQNYGYTF

J gene: TRBJ2-5
V gene: TRBV5-1
D gene: NA
clone size: NA
CDR3 DNA: TGCGCCAGCAGTAAGGGAGAAGGGCAGGAGACCCAGTACTTC
CDR3 protein: CASSKGEGQETQYF

J gene: TRBJ2-6
V gene: TRBV11-2
D gene: TRBD2
clone size: NA
CDR3 DNA: TGTGCCAGCAGAGGGACTAGCGGGGGGGCCTCTGGGGCCAACGTCCTGACTTTC
CDR3 protein: CASRGTSGGASGANVLTF

J gene: TRBJ1-4
V gene: TRBV3-1/TRBV3-2
D gene: NA
clone size: NA
CDR3 DNA: TGTGCCAGCAGCTGGCGTGCCTCACCGTACGAAAAACTGTTTTTT
CDR3 protein: CASSWRASPYEKLFF

J gene: TRBJ1-4
V gene: TRBV5-1
D gene: TRBD1
clone size: NA
CDR3 DNA: TGCGCCAGCAGCCTAGGACAGGGGGCGCGAAGTGAAAAACTGTTTTTT
CDR3 protein: CASSLGQGARSEKLFF

J gene: TRBJ1-1
V gene: TRBV12-3/TRBV12-4
D gene: NA
clone size: NA
CDR3 DNA: TGTGCCAGCAGTTTCGTGCCAGTAGAGGAAGCTTTCTTT
CDR3 protein: CASSFVPVEEAFF

J gene: TRBJ2-7
V gene: TRBV4-1
D gene: NA
clone size: NA
CDR3 DNA: TGCGCCAGCAGCCAAGAGGCAGGGGGGTCCTACGAGCAGTACTTC
CDR3 protein: CASSQEAGGSYEQYF

J gene: TRBJ1-6
V gene: TRBV7-3
D gene: NA
clone size: NA
CDR3 DNA: TGTGCCAGCAGCCTGGAGGGAAGGACCTATAATTCACCCCTCCACTTT
CDR3 protein: CASSLEGRTYNSPLHF

J gene: TRBJ2-7
V gene: TRBV4-1
D gene: TRBD1
clone size: NA
CDR3 DNA: TGCGCCAGCAGCCAAAATACCGGGACAGCCTACGAGCAGTACTTC
CDR3 protein: CASSQNTGTAYEQYF

J gene: TRBJ1-5
V gene: TRBV10-1
D gene: NA
clone size: NA
CDR3 DNA: TGCGCCAGCATCTACGGGACATACAGACCAAGCAATCAGCCCCAGCATTTT
CDR3 protein: CASIYGTYRPSNQPQHF

J gene: TRBJ1-5
V gene: TRBV4-1
D gene: NA
clone size: NA
CDR3 DNA: TGCGCCAGCAGCCAAACTGGACAGTGGCCCCAGCATTTT
CDR3 protein: CASSQTGQWPQHF

J gene: TRBJ1-2
V gene: TRBV2
D gene: NA
clone size: NA
CDR3 DNA: TGTGCCAGCAGTGCTCAGATCAACTATGGCTACACCTTC
CDR3 protein: CASSAQINYGYTF

J gene: TRBJ1-1
V gene: TRBV3-1/TRBV3-2
D gene: TRBD1
clone size: NA
CDR3 DNA: TGTGCCAGCAGCCAAGTCGTCCCGGGACAGGGAGGAGAAGCTTTCTTT
CDR3 protein: CASSQVVPGQGGEAFF

J gene: TRBJ2-1
V gene: TRBV4-2
D gene: NA
clone size: NA
CDR3 DNA: TGTGCCAGCAGCCAAGAATACTCACCGTCGAATGAGCAGTTCTTC
CDR3 protein: CASSQEYSPSNEQFF

J gene: TRBJ2-5
V gene: TRBV7-8
D gene: NA
clone size: NA
CDR3 DNA: TGTGCCAGCAGCACTTTTCGGACGGACCAAGAGACCCAGTACTTC
CDR3 protein: CASSTFRTDQETQYF

J gene: TRBJ2-7
V gene: TRBV7-9
D gene: TRBD1
clone size: NA
CDR3 DNA: TGTGCCAGCAGCTTCTCGGGACAGGGGGGGTACGAGCAGTACTTC
CDR3 protein: CASSFSGQGGYEQYF

J gene: TRBJ1-2
V gene: TRBV11-2
D gene: NA
clone size: NA
CDR3 DNA: TGTGCCAGCAGCTCGACAGTTGGTGGCTACACCTTC
CDR3 protein: CASSSTVGGYTF